The clone carrying this T cell receptor beta chain came up a few times. Trimming removed 1 base from V and 1 base from J, with 14 bases in between. CDR3 length: 16 residues. Germline V gives CDR1 KGHSH, CDR2 LQKENI. The sample is drawn from a study of CD8+ T cells in alopecia areata. Sample treatment: oral pan-JAK inhibitor, 5-10 mg twice daily. Lesional scalp tissue (obtained by punch biopsy) and peripheral blood were collected from alopecia areata patients. TCR sequencing used cDNA made by reverse transcription of extracted RNA. Using immunoSEQ multiplex PCR, the repertoire was profiled, and TCRdb retains in-frame clones only, with some absent. The sample contains fewer than 200,000 clones, about three fifths of which appear only once.

This sequence was found in a human donor with alopecia areata. The input for sequencing was CD4+ T cells sorted from blood, taken at approximately week 55, from a patient treated with tofacitinib. The rearrangement joins TRBV18 to TRBJ2-7; D tentatively fits TRBD1 or TRBD2 (5 bases each). CDR3 in DNA: TGTGCCAGCTCACCACAGGGGACCGGGGCTTCCTACGAGCAGTACTTC. Translating gives CASSPQGTGASYEQYF.